A single sample gave rise to the 14 T cell receptor beta chains below, sequenced in a study of T-cell memory formation after mild COVID-19. TCRdb recomputed calls from the 5' RACE reads with MiXCR, one row per CDR3 protein. The data show 250,000 or so distinct CDR3 sequences, around 17% seen once. The sample comprised PBMCs or a T cell subset sorted from them (not recorded which). These receptors were taken from a young man who had mild COVID-19 (a few samples of this study predate the infection). Cell type and time point are not known.

This clonotype was counted between two and nine times. This rearrangement joins TRBV6-1 to TRBJ2-7, with no clear D. The CDR3 is 15 amino acids. V was shortened by 0 bases and J by 2 bases, with 11 bases between the two germline ends. Germline values: CDR1 MNHNS, CDR2 SASEGT. The CDR3 DNA reads as TGTGCCAGCAGTGAAGCGAATCTGAGACCCTACGAGCAGTACGTC. Its translation is CASSEANLRPYEQYV.

The gene calls are TRBV20-1 and TRBJ1-4; D might be TRBD1 (5 bases). V was clipped by 1 base and J by 3 bases, with 12 bases between them. Germline lookup yields CDR1 DFQATT and CDR2 SNEGSKA (reference sequence). This CDR3 has 15 residues. CDR3 bases: TGCAGTGCTAGAGGCCGGGGGAGGTCTAATGAAAAACTGTTTTTT. Its protein product is CSARGRGRSNEKLFF.

The chain combines TRBV30 with TRBJ2-6, with 8 bases identical to TRBD1. The germline V gene encodes CDR1 GTSNPN and CDR2 SVGIG (reference sequence). The CDR3 is made up of 17 amino acids. V shed 5 bases, J shed 0 bases, and the junction held 9 bases outside the gene matches. The CDR3 DNA sequence: TGTGCCTGGTCCCGGGACAGGTCCTCCTCTGGGGCCAACGTCCTGACTTTC. This codes for CAWSRDRSSSGANVLTF. Supplemented by reference TRBV30 and TRBJ2-6, the full variable domain reads SQTIHQWPATLVQPVGSPLSLECTVEGTSNPNLYWYRQAAGRGLQLLFYSVGIGQISSEVPQNLSASRPQDRQFILSSKKLLLSDSGFYLCAWSRDRSSSGANVLTFGAGSRLTVL.

V and J are TRBV4-3 and TRBJ1-1, with D perhaps TRBD1 (5 bases). The CDR3 spans 16 residues. V lost 0 bases to trimming and J lost 5 bases, with 16 bases between them. Germline V CDR1 and CDR2: LGHNA, YSLEER. CDR3 protein: CASSQEEGDRRTEAFF. In DNA form, the CDR3 reads TGCGCCAGCAGCCAAGAGGAGGGAGACAGACGGACTGAAGCTTTCTTT.

The chain couples TRBV3-1 to TRBJ1-4; 11 bases align to TRBD1. This CDR3 spans 15 amino acids. Germline V lookup: CDR1 LGHDT, CDR2 YNNKEL (reference sequence). The junction had 3 bases not matched to a gene; V was cut back by 1 base and J by 8 bases. As DNA, the CDR3 is TGTGCCAGCAGCCAAGGCGGGACAGGGGGGGAAAAACTGTTTTTT. It specifies CASSQGGTGGEKLFF.

This chain joins TRBV7-2 and TRBJ2-5; D remains unclear. The CDR3 is 14 residues long. Deletions cut 4 bases from V and 5 bases from J, with 14 bases between. Germline CDR1 reads SGHTA; CDR2 reads FQGNSA. The CDR3 DNA follows: TGTGCCAGCAGCTCACGTAGGGATGGGGAGACCCAGTACTTC. The encoded protein is CASSSRRDGETQYF.

This chain connects TRBV12-3 or TRBV12-4 to TRBJ2-7; TRBD1 is a possible D gene (6 bases). The CDR3 spans 15 residues. Trimming shortened V by 4 bases and J by 2 bases, and 15 bases separated the two germline ends. CDR3: CASSYRTESTYEQYF. DNA of the CDR3: TGTGCCAGCAGTTACAGGACAGAAAGTACCTACGAGCAGTACTTC.

A few counts support this clonotype. The chain uses TRBV2 and TRBJ1-1; 9 bases line up with TRBD1. Germline loops: CDR1 SNHLY, CDR2 FYNNEI. The CDR3 is 14 amino acids. V lost 6 bases to trimming and J lost 5 bases; unmatched junction nucleotides: 7. The CDR3 sequence is CASRAQGASTEAFF. CDR3 nucleotide sequence: TGTGCCAGCAGGGCACAGGGGGCGAGTACTGAAGCTTTCTTT.

This clonotype showed up just a few times. The V and J genes are TRBV7-3 and TRBJ1-1, with 9 bases matching TRBD1. In germline, CDR1 is SGHTA, CDR2 FQGTGA. This CDR3 contains 14 residues. V was pared by 5 bases and J by 7 bases, with 8 bases of the junction left unmatched. The CDR3 region has the DNA TGTGCCAGCAGCATGACAGGGGGTTTCGTTGAAGCTTTCTTT. Its translation is CASSMTGGFVEAFF.

This clonotype was counted between two and nine times. V usage is TRBV7-3 and J usage is TRBJ2-2, with 9 bases matching TRBD1. V was pared by 5 bases and J by 4 bases, with 20 bases of the junction left unmatched. This CDR3 spans 20 amino acids. Germline V CDR1 and CDR2: SGHTA, FQGTGA. CDR3 sequence: CASSPSSVLTATGGTGELFF. CDR3 DNA: TGTGCCAGCAGCCCCTCGTCAGTATTAACGGCGACAGGGGGCACCGGGGAGCTGTTTTTT.

The chain couples TRBV4-1 to TRBJ2-3; 8 positions match TRBD1. V gave up 0 bases and J gave up 5 bases; unmatched junction bases: 7. The V gene's germline CDR1 is MGHRA and CDR2 YSYEKL. CDR3 length: 16 residues. For the CDR3, the DNA is TGCGCCAGCAGCCAAGAAAAGAGCAGGGGGCTAGATACGCAGTATTTT. Its protein product is CASSQEKSRGLDTQYF.

This clonotype was seen a handful of times. The V and J genes are TRBV27 and TRBJ1-2; D is perhaps TRBD1 (6 bases). Trimming removed 4 bases from V and 7 bases from J, with 16 bases in between. The CDR3 is 14 residues long. Per germline, CDR1 MNHEY and CDR2 SMNVEV (reference sequence). CDR3 DNA sequence: TGTGCCAGCAGTTCTCTACAGGGATCGGTTGGCTACACCTTC. Encoded protein: CASSSLQGSVGYTF.

The chain recombines TRBV4-3 with TRBJ2-2, with TRBD1 matching over 7 bases. The CDR3 is 17 residues long. CDR1 LGHNA and CDR2 YSLEER come from the germline V gene. The junction had 8 bases not matched to a gene; V was cut back by 3 bases and J by 1 base. The CDR3 DNA sequence: TGCGCCAGCAGCCACTCCTCGACAGGGAAGAACACCGGGGAGCTGTTTTTT. Residues: CASSHSSTGKNTGELFF.

This clonotype showed up just a few times. This rearrangement joins TRBV7-9 to TRBJ2-5, with D unresolved. Germline CDR1 and CDR2: SEHNR and FQNEAQ (reference sequence). CDR3 length: 14 residues. V shed 5 bases and J shed 5 bases, with 15 bases lying between them. The CDR3 DNA follows: TGTGCCAGCAGCCAACGCCCCTACGGGGAGACCCAGTACTTC. Its translation is CASSQRPYGETQYF. The variable domain in full, with the rest retrieved from reference TRBV7-9 and TRBJ2-5, is DTGVSQNPRHKITKRGQNVTFRCDPISEHNRLYWYRQTLGQGPEFLTYFQNEAQLEKSRLLSDRFSAERPKGSFSTLEIQRTEQGDSAMYLCASSQRPYGETQYFGPGTRLLVL.